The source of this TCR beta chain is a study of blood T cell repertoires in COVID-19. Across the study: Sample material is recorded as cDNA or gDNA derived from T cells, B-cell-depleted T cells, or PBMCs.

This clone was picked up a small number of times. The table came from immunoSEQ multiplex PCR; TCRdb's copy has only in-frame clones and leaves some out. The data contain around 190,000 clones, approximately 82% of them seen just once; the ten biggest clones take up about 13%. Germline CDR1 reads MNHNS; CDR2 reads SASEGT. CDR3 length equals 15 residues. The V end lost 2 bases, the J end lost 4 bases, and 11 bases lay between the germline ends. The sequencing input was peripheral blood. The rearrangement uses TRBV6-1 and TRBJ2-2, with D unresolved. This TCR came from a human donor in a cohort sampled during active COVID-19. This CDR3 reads CASSEFGGPTGELFF. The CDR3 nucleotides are TGTGCCAGCAGTGAATTTGGCGGTCCCACCGGGGAGCTGTTTTTT.